Ten or more counts support the clone carrying this T cell receptor (beta chain). Its specificity is not known. It was with a sample-barcoded 5' primer and a J-beta primer mix that a second PCR of roughly 7 to 12 cycles was run. TCRdb ran MiXCR on the 5' RACE reads and lists one entry per CDR3 protein. The data hold approximately 1.5 million distinct CDR3 sequences, with roughly 30% observed a single time. The data stem from a study of blood T cells in healthy people across ages. Study-wide findings and caveats: It was held that the diversity estimates obtained from one million T cells were underestimates.

Trimming removed 7 bases from V and 0 bases from J; junction bases left unmatched: 6. The CDR3 sequence is 15 residues long. This chain uses TRBV12-3 or TRBV12-4 with TRBJ2-1, with 7 bases aligning to TRBD2. Sequencing was done on a sample of blood. The receptor was derived from a woman aged 25 to 39 in good health. CDR3 in amino acids: CASTLGLVSYNEQFF. CDR3 nucleotides: TGTGCCAGCACCCTAGGACTAGTCTCCTACAATGAGCAGTTCTTC.